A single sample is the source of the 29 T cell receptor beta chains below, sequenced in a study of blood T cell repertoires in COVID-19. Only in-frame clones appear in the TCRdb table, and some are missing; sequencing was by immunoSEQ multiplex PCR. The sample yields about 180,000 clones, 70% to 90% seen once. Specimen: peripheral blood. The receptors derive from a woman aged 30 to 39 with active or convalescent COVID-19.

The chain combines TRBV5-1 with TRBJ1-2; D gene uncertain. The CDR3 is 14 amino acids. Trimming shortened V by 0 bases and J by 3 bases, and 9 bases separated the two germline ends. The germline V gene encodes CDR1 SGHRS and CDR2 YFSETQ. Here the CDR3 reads CASSLVVGDYGYTF. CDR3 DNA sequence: TGCGCCAGCAGCTTGGTAGTCGGAGACTATGGCTACACCTTC. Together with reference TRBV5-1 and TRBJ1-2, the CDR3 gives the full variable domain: KAGVTQTPRYLIKTRGQQVTLSCSPISGHRSVSWYQQTPGQGLQFLFEYFSETQRNKGNFPGRFSGRQFSNSRSEMNVSTLELGDSALYLCASSLVVGDYGYTFGSGTRLTVV.

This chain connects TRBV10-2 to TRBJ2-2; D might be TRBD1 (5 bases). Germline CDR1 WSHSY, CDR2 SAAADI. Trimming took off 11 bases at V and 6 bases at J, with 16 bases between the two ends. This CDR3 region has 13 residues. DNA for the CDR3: TGCGCCCCTCGACAGACCCAGCCCGGGGAGCTGTTTTTT. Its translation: CAPRQTQPGELFF.

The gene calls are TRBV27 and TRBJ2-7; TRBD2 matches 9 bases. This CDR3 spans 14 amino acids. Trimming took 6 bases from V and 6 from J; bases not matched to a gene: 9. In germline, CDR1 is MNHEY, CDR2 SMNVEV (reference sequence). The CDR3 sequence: CASSASGALSEQYF. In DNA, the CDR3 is TGTGCCAGCAGCGCTAGCGGGGCCCTGAGCGAGCAGTACTTC.

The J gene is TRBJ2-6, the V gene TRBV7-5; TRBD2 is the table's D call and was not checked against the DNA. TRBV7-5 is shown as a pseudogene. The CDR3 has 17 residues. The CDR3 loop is CARSPSEVSSGANVLTF. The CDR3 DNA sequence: TGTGCCAGAAGCCCGTCCGAGGTCAGCTCTGGGGCCAACGTCCTGACTTTC.

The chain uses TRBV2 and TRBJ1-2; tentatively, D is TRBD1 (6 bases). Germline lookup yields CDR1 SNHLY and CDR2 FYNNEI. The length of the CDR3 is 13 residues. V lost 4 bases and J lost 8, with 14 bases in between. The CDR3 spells CASSVLGAVGYTF. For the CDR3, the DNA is TGTGCCAGCAGTGTTTTGGGGGCGGTGGGCTACACCTTC. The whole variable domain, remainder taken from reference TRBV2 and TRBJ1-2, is EPEVTQTPSHQVTQMGQEVILRCVPISNHLYFYWYRQILGQKVEFLVSFYNNEISEKSEIFDDQFSVERPDGSNFTLKIRSTKLEDSAMYFCASSVLGAVGYTFGSGTRLTVV.

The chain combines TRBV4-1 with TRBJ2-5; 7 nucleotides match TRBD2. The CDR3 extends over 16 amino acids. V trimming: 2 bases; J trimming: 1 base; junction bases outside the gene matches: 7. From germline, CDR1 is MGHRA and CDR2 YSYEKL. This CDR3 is CASSQTGSGTQETQYF. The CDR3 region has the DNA TGCGCCAGCAGCCAAACGGGGAGCGGGACCCAAGAGACCCAGTACTTC.

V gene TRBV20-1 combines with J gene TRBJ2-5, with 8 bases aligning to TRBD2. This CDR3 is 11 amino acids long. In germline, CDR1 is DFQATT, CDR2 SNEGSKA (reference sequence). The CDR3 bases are TGCAGCGGGGGGGGACAAGAGACCCAGTACTTC. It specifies CSGGGQETQYF.

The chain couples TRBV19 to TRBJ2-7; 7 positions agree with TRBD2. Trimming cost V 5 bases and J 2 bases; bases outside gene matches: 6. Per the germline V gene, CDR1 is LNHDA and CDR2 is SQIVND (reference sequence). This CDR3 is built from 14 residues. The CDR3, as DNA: TGTGCCAGTAGTCGACTAGCTGTAACCTACGAGCAGTACTTC. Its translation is CASSRLAVTYEQYF.

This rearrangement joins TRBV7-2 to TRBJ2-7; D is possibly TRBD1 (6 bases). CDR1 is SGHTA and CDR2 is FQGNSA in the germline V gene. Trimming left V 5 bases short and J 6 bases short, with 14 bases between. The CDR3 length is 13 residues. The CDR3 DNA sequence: TGTGCCAGCAGCCCTCTGGGGGCGGGCGAGCAGTACTTC. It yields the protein CASSPLGAGEQYF.

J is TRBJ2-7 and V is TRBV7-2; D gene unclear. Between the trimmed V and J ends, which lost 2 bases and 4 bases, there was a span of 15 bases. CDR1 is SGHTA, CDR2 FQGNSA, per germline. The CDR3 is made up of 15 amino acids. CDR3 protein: CASSLYLANSYEQYF. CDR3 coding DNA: TGTGCCAGCAGCTTATACCTTGCGAATTCGTACGAGCAGTACTTC.

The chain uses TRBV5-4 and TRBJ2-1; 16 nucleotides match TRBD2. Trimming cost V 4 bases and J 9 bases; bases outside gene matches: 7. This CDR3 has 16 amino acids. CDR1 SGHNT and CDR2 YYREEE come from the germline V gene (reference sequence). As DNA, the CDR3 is TGTGCCAGCAGCAAGGGACTAGCGGGGGGGCGCGGTGAGCAGTTCTTC. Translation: CASSKGLAGGRGEQFF.

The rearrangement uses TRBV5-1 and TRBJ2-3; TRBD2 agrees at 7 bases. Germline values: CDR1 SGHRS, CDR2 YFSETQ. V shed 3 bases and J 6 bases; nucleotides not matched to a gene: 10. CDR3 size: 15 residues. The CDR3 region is CASSWTSIPLDTQYF. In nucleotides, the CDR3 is TGCGCCAGCAGCTGGACTAGTATCCCACTGGATACGCAGTATTTT.

CDR3 DNA: TGTGCCATCAGCAGGGGGCAGGGAGAGACCCAGTACTTC. Its protein is CAISRGQGETQYF. The V call is TRBV10-3, the J call TRBJ2-5, with 8 bases identical to TRBD1. The CDR3 is made up of 13 amino acids. Germline V gene sequence: CDR1 ENHRY, CDR2 SYGVKD. V was clipped by 6 bases and J by 4 bases; unmatched bases: 4.

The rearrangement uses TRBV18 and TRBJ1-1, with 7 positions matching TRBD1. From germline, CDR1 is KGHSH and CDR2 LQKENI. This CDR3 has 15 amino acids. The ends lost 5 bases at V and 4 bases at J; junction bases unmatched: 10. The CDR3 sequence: CASSFLFSGGTEAFF. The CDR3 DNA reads TGTGCCAGCTCATTTCTTTTCTCAGGGGGCACTGAAGCTTTCTTT.

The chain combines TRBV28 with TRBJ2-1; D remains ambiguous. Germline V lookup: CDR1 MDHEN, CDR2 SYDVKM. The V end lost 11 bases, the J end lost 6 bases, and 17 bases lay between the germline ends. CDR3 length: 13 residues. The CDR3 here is CAGSSGPINEQFF. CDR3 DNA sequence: TGTGCCGGATCCTCGGGTCCTATCAATGAGCAGTTCTTC.

The CDR3 protein is CASSESTGVTGEAFF. The CDR3 DNA follows: TGTGCCAGCTCAGAGTCGACAGGGGTTACTGGTGAAGCTTTCTTT. The rearrangement links TRBV18 to TRBJ1-1; 8 bases are shared with TRBD1. CDR1 and CDR2 from the germline V gene are KGHSH and LQKENI. The ends lost 5 bases at V and 7 bases at J; junction bases unmatched: 12. The CDR3 is 15 amino acids.

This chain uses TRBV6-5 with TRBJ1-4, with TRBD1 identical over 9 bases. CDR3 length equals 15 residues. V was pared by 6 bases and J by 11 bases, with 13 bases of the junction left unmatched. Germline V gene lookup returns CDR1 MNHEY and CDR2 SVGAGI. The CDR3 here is CASSRQGGPSFKLFF. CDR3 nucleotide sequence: TGTGCCAGCAGCCGACAGGGGGGTCCTTCCTTTAAACTGTTTTTT.

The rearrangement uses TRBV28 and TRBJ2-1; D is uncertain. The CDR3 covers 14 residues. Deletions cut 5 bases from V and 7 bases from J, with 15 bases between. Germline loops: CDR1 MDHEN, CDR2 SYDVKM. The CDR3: CASSPAGTWNEQFF. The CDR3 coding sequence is TGTGCCAGCAGTCCCGCAGGTACTTGGAATGAGCAGTTCTTC.

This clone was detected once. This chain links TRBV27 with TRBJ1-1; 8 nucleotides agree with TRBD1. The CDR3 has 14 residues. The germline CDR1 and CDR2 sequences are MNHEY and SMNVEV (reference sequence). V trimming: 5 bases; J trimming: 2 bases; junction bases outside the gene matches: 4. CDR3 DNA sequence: TGTGCCAGCAGTAGGGGGACAGGTAACACTGAAGCTTTCTTT. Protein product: CASSRGTGNTEAFF.

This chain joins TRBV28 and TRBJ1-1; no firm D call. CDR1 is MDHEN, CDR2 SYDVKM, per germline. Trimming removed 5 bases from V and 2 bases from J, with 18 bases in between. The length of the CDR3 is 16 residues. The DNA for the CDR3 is TGTGCCAGCAGTCCCCTCTTAGAACGCGAAAACACTGAAGCTTTCTTT. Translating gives CASSPLLERENTEAFF.

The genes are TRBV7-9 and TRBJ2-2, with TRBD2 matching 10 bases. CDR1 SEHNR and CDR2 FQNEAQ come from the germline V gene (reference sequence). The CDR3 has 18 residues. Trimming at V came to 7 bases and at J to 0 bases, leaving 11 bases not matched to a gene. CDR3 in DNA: TGTGCCAGCATCTCCCTGTGGACTAGCGGATCGAACACCGGGGAGCTGTTTTTT. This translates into CASISLWTSGSNTGELFF. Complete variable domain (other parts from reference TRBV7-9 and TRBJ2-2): DTGVSQNPRHKITKRGQNVTFRCDPISEHNRLYWYRQTLGQGPEFLTYFQNEAQLEKSRLLSDRFSAERPKGSFSTLEIQRTEQGDSAMYLCASISLWTSGSNTGELFFGEGSRLTVL.

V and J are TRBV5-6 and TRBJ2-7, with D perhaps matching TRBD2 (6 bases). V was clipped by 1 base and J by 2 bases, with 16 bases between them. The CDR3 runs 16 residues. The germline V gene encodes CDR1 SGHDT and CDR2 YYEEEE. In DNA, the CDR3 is TGTGCCAGCAGCTTGCGTTCCTGGCGGGATCCCTACGAGCAGTACTTC. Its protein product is CASSLRSWRDPYEQYF. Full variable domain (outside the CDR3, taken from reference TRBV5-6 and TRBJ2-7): DAGVTQSPTHLIKTRGQQVTLRCSPKSGHDTVSWYQQALGQGPQFIFQYYEEEERQRGNFPDRFSGHQFPNYSSELNVNALLLGDSALYLCASSLRSWRDPYEQYFGPGTRLTVT.

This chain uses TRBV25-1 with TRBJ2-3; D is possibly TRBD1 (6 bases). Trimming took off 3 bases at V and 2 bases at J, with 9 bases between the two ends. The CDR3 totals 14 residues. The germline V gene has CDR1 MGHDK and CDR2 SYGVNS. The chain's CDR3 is CASSEGALTDTQYF. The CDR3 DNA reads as TGTGCCAGCAGTGAGGGGGCACTCACAGATACGCAGTATTTT.

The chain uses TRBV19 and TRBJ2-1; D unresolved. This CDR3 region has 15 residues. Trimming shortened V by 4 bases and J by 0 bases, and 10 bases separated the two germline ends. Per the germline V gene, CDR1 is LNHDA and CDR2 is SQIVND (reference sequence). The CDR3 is CASSRVAGSYNEQFF. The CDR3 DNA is TGTGCCAGTAGTAGGGTGGCAGGCTCCTACAATGAGCAGTTCTTC. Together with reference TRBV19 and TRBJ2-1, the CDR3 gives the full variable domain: DGGITQSPKYLFRKEGQNVTLSCEQNLNHDAMYWYRQDPGQGLRLIYYSQIVNDFQKGDIAEGYSVSREKKESFPLTVTSAQKNPTAFYLCASSRVAGSYNEQFFGPGTRLTVL.

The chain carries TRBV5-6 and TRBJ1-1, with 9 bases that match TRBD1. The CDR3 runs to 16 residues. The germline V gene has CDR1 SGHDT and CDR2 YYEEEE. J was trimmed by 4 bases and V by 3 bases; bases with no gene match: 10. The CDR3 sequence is CASSSPYRGPSTEAFF. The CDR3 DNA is TGTGCCAGCAGCTCCCCATACAGGGGGCCCTCCACTGAAGCTTTCTTT.

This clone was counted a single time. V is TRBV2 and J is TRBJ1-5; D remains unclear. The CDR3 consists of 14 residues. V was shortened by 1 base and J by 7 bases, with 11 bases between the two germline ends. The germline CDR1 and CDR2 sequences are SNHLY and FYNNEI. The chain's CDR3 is CASSEGASGQPQHF. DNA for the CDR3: TGTGCCAGCAGTGAAGGGGCGTCTGGGCAGCCCCAGCATTTT.

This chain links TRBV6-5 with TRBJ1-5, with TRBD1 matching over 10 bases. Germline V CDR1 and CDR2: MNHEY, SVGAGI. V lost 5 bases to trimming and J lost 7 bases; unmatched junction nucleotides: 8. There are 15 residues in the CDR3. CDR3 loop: CASSQTGGARQPQHF. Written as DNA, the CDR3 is TGTGCCAGCAGTCAGACAGGGGGCGCGAGACAGCCCCAGCATTTT.

CDR3 nucleotides: TGTGCCAGCAGCCATGCCCTAACGGAGACCCAGTACTTC. Translated, it gives CASSHALTETQYF. The V and J genes are TRBV3-1 (or the pseudogene TRBV3-2) and TRBJ2-5, with D hard to call. This CDR3 is built from 13 residues. The V and J ends lost 3 bases and 5 bases respectively, with 10 bases between them. The V gene's germline CDR1 is LGHDT and CDR2 YNNKEL (reference sequence).

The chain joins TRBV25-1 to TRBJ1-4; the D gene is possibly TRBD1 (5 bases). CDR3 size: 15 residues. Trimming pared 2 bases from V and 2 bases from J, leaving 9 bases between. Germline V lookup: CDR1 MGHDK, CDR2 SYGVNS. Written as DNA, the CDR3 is TGTGCCAGCAGTGAAGGCAGGGTCACTAATGAAAAACTGTTTTTT. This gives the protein CASSEGRVTNEKLFF.